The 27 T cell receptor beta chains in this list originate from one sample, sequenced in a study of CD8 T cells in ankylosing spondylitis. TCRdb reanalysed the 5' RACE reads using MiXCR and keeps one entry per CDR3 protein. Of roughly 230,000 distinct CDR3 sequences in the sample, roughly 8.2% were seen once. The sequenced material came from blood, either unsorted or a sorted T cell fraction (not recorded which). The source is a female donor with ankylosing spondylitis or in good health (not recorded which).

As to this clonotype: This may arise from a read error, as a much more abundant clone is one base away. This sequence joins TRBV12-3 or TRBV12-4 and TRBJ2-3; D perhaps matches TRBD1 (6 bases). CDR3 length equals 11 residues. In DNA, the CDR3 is TGTGCCAGCATCCAGGGGTCTACGAAGTATTTT. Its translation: CASIQGSTKYF.

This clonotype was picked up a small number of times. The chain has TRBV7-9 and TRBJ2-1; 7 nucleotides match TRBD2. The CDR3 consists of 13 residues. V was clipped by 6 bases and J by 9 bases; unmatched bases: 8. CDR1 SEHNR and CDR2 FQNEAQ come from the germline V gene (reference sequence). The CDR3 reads CASSREEYGEQFF. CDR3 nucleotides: TGTGCCAGCAGTCGGGAGGAATACGGTGAGCAGTTCTTC.

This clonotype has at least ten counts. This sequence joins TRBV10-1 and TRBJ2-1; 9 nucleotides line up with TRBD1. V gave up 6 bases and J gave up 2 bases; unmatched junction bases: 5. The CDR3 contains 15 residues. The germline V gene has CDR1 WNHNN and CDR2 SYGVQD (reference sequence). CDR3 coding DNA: TGCGCCAGCAGCCCAACAGGGGGCGCCTACAATGAGCAGTTCTTC. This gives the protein CASSPTGGAYNEQFF.

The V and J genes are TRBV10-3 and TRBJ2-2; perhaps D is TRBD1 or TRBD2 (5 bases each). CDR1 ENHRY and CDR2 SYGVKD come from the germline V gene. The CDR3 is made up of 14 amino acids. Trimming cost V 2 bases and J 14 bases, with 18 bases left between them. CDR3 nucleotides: TGTGCCATCAGTGAGAGGGGCGACACCGGGAAACTGTTTTTT. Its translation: CAISERGDTGKLFF.

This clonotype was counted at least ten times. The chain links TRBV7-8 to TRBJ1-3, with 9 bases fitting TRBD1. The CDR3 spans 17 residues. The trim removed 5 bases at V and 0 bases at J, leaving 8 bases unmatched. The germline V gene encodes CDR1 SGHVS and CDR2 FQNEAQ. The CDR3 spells CASSLSVTGGSGNTIYF. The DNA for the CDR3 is TGTGCCAGCAGCCTCAGCGTGACAGGGGGCTCTGGAAACACCATATATTTT. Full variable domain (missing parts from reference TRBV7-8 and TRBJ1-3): GAGVSQSPRYKVAKRGQDVALRCDPISGHVSLFWYQQALGQGPEFLTYFQNEAQLDKSGLPSDRFFAERPEGSVSTLKIQRTQQEDSAVYLCASSLSVTGGSGNTIYFGEGSWLTVV.

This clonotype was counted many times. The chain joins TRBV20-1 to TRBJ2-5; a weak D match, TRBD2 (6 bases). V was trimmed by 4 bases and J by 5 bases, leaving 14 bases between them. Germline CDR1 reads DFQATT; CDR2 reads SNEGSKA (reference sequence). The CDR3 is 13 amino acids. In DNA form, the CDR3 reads TGCAGTGCTACTCCGCGGGATCGGGAGACCCAGTACTTC. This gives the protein CSATPRDRETQYF.

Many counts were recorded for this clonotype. This CDR3 reads CASSADGAQETQYF. CDR3 DNA sequence: TGTGCCAGCAGCGCGGACGGAGCCCAAGAGACCCAGTACTTC. The J gene is TRBJ2-5, the V gene TRBV9; D unresolved. Germline CDR1 and CDR2: SGDLS and YYNGEE. V was clipped by 3 bases and J by 1 base, with 10 bases between them. The CDR3 spans 14 residues.

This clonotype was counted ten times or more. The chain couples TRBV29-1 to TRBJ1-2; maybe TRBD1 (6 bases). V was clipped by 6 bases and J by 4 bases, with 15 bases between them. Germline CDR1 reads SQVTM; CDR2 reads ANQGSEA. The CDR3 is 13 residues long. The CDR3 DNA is TGCAGCGTCCAGGCAGGGGAGAGCTATGGCTACACCTTC. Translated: CSVQAGESYGYTF.

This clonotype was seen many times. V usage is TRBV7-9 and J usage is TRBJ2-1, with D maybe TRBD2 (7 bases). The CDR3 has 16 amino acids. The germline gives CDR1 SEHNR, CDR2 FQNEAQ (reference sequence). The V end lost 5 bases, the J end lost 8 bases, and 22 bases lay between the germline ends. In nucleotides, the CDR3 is TGTGCCAGCAGCCTCTCCGGGGGCGGGAGTTTCGATGAGCAGTTCTTC. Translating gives CASSLSGGGSFDEQFF.

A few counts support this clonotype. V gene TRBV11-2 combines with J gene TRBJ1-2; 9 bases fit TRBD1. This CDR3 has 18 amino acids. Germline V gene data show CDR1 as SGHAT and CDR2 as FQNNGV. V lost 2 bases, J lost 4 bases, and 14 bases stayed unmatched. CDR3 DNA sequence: TGTGCCAGCAGCTTACCCGGACAGGGGAGGGGACGGGGCTATGGCTACACCTTC. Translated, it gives CASSLPGQGRGRGYGYTF.

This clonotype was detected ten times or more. CDR3 region: CASSLLEAQYF. The CDR3 nucleotides are TGTGCCAGCAGCTTATTGGAGGCGCAGTATTTT. The rearrangement uses TRBV7-8 and TRBJ2-3; possible D gene TRBD2, 5 bases. The CDR3 contains 11 residues. The V and J ends lost 2 bases and 10 bases respectively, with 7 bases between them. Germline V gives CDR1 SGHVS, CDR2 FQNEAQ.

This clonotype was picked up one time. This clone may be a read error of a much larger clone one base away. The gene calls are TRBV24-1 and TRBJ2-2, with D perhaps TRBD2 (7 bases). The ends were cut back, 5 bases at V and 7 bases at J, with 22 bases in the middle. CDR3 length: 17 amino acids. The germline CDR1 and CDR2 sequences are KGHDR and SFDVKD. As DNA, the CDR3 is TGTGCCACCAGTGGGGACTGGGACTACCAGGGGTACGGGGAGCTGTTTTTT. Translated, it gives CATSGDWDYQGYGELFF.

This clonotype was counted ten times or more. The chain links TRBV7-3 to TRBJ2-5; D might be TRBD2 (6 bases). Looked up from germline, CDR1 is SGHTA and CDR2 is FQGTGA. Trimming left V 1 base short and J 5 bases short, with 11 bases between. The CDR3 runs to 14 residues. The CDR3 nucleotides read TGTGCCAGCAGCTTAATGGGGGGTCCGGAGACCCAGTACTTC. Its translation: CASSLMGGPETQYF.

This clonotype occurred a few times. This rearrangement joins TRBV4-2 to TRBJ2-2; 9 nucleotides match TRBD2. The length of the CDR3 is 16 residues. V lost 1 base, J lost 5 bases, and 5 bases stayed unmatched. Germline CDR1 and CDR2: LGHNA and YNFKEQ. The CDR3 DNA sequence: TGTGCCAGCAGCCAAGGGGCGGGAGGGCCTACCGGGGAGCTGTTTTTT. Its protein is CASSQGAGGPTGELFF.

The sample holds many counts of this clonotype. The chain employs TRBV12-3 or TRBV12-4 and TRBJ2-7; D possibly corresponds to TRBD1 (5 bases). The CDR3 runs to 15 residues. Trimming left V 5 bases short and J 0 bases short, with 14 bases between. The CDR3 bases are TGTGCCAGCAGTCCCGACAGCCGGATCTCCTACGAGCAGTACTTC. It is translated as CASSPDSRISYEQYF.

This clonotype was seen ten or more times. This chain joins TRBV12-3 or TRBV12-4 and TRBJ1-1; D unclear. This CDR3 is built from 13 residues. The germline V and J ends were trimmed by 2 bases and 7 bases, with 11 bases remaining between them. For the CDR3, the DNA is TGTGCCAGCAGTTTACAGCACGGACTTGAAGCTTTCTTT. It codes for CASSLQHGLEAFF.

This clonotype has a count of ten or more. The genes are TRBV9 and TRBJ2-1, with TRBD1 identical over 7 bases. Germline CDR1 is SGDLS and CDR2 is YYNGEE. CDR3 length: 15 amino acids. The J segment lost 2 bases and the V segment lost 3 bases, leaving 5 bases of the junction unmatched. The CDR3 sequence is CASSAQGQPYNEQFF. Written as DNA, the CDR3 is TGTGCCAGCAGCGCCCAGGGACAGCCCTACAATGAGCAGTTCTTC.

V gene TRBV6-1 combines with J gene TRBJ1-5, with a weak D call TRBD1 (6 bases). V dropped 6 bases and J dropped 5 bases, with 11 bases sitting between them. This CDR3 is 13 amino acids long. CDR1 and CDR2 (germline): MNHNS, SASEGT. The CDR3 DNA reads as TGTGCCAGCAGCAGGGGCTCCTATCAGCCCCAGCATTTT. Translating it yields CASSRGSYQPQHF.

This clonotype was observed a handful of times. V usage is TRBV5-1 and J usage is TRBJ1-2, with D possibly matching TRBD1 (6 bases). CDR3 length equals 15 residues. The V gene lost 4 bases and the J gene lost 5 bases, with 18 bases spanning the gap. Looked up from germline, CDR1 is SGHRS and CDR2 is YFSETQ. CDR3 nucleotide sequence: TGCGCCAGCAGCCAAACCTCCGGGGGCGGTTATGGCTACACCTTC. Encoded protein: CASSQTSGGGYGYTF.

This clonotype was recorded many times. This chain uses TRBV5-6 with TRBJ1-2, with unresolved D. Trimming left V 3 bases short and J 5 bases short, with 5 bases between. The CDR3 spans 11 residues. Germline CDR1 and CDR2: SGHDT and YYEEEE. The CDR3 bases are TGTGCCAGCAGCTCCCTGTATGGCTACACCTTC. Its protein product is CASSSLYGYTF.

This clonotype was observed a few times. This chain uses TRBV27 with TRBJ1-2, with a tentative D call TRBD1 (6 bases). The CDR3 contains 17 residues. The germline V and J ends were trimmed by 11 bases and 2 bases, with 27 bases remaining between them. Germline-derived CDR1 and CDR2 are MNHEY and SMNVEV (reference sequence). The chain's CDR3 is CAPRGVGGQNRNYGYTF. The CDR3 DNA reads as TGTGCCCCTCGAGGGGTGGGGGGGCAAAATCGAAACTATGGCTACACCTTC.

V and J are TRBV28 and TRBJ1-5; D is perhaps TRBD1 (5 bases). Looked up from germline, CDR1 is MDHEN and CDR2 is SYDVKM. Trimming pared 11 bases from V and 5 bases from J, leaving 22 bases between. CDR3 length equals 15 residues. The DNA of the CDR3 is TGTGCCTCCCAGTGGGACGGGGCTGGTGATCAGCCCCAGCATTTT. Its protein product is CASQWDGAGDQPQHF.

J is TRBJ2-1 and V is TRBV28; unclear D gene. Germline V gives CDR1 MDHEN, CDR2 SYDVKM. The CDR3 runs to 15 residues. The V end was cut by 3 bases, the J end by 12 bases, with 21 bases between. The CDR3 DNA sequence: TGTGCCAGCAGTTTCGTAAGTGACCGGAGTAGAGGGCAGTTCTTC. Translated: CASSFVSDRSRGQFF.

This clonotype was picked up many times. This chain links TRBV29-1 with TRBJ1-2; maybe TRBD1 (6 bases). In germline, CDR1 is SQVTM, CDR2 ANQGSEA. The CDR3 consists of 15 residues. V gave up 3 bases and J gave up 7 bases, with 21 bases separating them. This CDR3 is CSVEDSSRPGSGYTF. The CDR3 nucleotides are TGCAGCGTTGAGGACAGTAGCAGGCCTGGGTCTGGCTACACCTTC.

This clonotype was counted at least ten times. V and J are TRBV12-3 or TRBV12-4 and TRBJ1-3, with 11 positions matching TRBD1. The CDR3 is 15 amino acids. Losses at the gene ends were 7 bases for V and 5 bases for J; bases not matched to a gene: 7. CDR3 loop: CASNRGTGGRNTIYF. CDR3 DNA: TGTGCCAGCAACAGAGGGACAGGGGGACGAAACACCATATATTTT.

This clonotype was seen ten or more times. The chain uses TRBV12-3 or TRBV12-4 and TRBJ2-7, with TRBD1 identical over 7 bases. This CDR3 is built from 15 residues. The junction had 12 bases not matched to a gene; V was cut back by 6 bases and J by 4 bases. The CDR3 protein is CASSSGTVKGYEQYF. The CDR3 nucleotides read TGTGCCAGCAGCTCAGGGACAGTTAAGGGGTACGAGCAGTACTTC.

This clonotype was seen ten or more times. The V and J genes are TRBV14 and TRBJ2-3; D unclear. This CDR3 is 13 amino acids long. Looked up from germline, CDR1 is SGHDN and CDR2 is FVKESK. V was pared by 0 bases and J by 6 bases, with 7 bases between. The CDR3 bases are TGTGCCAGCAGCCAAGAATACCGGGATACGCAGTATTTT. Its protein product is CASSQEYRDTQYF.